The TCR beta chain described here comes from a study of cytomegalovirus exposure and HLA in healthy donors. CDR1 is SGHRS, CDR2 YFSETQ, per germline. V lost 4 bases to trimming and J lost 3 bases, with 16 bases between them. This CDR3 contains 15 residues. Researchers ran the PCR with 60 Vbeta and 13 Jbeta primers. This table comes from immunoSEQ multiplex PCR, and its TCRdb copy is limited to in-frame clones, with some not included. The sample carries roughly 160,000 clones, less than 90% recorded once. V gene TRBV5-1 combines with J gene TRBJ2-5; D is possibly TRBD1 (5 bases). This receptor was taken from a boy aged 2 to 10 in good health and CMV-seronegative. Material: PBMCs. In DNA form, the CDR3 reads TGCGCCAGCAGCCCCCCCGCAGGGTCGAAAGAGACCCAGTACTTC. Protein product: CASSPPAGSKETQYF.